What follows are 18 T cell receptor beta chains derived from one specimen sequenced in a study of blood T cell repertoires in COVID-19. Clones were read by immunoSEQ multiplex PCR, and TCRdb kept only the in-frame ones, dropping some. The sample has approximately 100,000 clones; approximately 70% are singletons. The sample consisted of peripheral blood. The origin of the receptors is an elderly man with acute or convalescent COVID-19.

This sequence joins TRBV28 and TRBJ2-1, with D uncertain. CDR1 and CDR2 (germline): MDHEN, SYDVKM. The CDR3 covers 12 residues. V dropped 5 bases and J dropped 5 bases, with 7 bases sitting between them. Here the CDR3 reads CASSPVDNEQFF. The CDR3 coding sequence is TGTGCCAGCAGTCCCGTCGACAATGAGCAGTTCTTC.

The chain links TRBV18 to TRBJ1-5; 7 positions agree with TRBD1. V shed 3 bases and J 4 bases; nucleotides not matched to a gene: 3. Germline V gives CDR1 KGHSH, CDR2 LQKENI. The CDR3 spans 14 residues. The CDR3 sequence: CASSPAGGNQPQHF. CDR3 in DNA: TGTGCCAGCTCACCTGCAGGGGGGAATCAGCCCCAGCATTTT.

The chain employs TRBV5-6 and TRBJ2-5; TRBD2 matches at 9 bases. The V gene end was trimmed by 5 bases and the J gene end by 7 bases; junction bases not matched to a gene: 6. CDR3 length: 13 residues. CDR1 is SGHDT and CDR2 is YYEEEE in the germline V gene. The CDR3 bases are TGTGCCAGCAGTGCGGGAGGGTCGCGGACCCAGTACTTC. Translation: CASSAGGSRTQYF. Complete variable domain (other parts from reference TRBV5-6 and TRBJ2-5): DAGVTQSPTHLIKTRGQQVTLRCSPKSGHDTVSWYQQALGQGPQFIFQYYEEEERQRGNFPDRFSGHQFPNYSSELNVNALLLGDSALYLCASSAGGSRTQYFGPGTRLLVL.

This sequence joins TRBV10-3 and TRBJ2-7; TRBD2 matches at 11 bases. Germline CDR1 and CDR2: ENHRY and SYGVKD. The CDR3 sequence is 14 residues long. The trim removed 6 bases at V and 3 bases at J, leaving 4 bases unmatched. CDR3 sequence (DNA): TGTGCCATCAGCCCACTAGCGGGGGACTACGAGCAGTACTTC. As protein: CAISPLAGDYEQYF.

In this sample, this clone turned up a few times. Other DNA sequences in the same sample also yield this CDR3. The chain employs TRBV19 and TRBJ1-1; no clear D gene. Trimming left V 6 bases short and J 1 base short, with 6 bases between. The germline V gene encodes CDR1 LNHDA and CDR2 SQIVND (reference sequence). CDR3 length: 12 amino acids. CDR3 nucleotides: TGTGCCAGTAGCTCGGGGAACACTGAAGCTTTCTTT. It yields the protein CASSSGNTEAFF.

The rearrangement uses TRBV4-2 and TRBJ2-2; D is possibly TRBD2 (6 bases). Germline V gene lookup returns CDR1 LGHNA and CDR2 YNFKEQ. CDR3 length: 15 residues. V lost 3 bases to trimming and J lost 4 bases, with 12 bases between them. The CDR3 DNA is TGTGCCAGCAGCCACCCCGGGAGTAGCACCGGGGAGCTGTTTTTT. Its translation is CASSHPGSSTGELFF.

The rearrangement joins TRBV6-2 or TRBV6-3 to TRBJ2-6, with a tentative D call TRBD2 (5 bases). Germline lookup yields CDR1 MNHEY and CDR2 SVGEGT. Trimming removed 4 bases from V and 0 bases from J, with 10 bases in between. There are 16 residues in the CDR3. CDR3 sequence (DNA): TGTGCCAGCAGTTTGCGGGCCAACTCTGGGGCCAACGTCCTGACTTTC. Encoded protein: CASSLRANSGANVLTF.

The J gene is TRBJ2-5, the V gene TRBV7-9, with 9 bases lining up with TRBD2. Trimming took 3 bases from V and 3 from J; bases not matched to a gene: 11. The CDR3 extends over 17 amino acids. Germline CDR1 is SEHNR and CDR2 is FQNEAQ (reference sequence). CDR3 nucleotide sequence: TGTGCCAGCAGCTTTGGGCTCGTAGTAGCGGGAGAAGAGACCCAGTACTTC. Amino acids: CASSFGLVVAGEETQYF.

J is TRBJ2-3 and V is TRBV4-1, with D maybe TRBD2 (5 bases). CDR1 is MGHRA, CDR2 YSYEKL, per germline. The CDR3 covers 12 residues. V was cut by 4 bases and J by 5 bases, with 7 bases left in between. Written as DNA, the CDR3 is TGCGCCAGCAGCCCAGGAGGAGATACGCAGTATTTT. It encodes CASSPGGDTQYF.

The V gene is TRBV15, the J gene TRBJ2-7, with 7 bases aligning to TRBD2. Germline V gene lookup returns CDR1 LNHNV and CDR2 YYDKDF (reference sequence). Unmatched junction bases numbered 13, after V lost 0 bases and J lost 5 bases. This CDR3 contains 17 residues. The CDR3 loop reads CATSREPRGSLRDEQYF. The CDR3 DNA reads TGTGCCACCAGCAGAGAACCCCGCGGGAGCCTTCGGGACGAGCAGTACTTC.

The J gene is TRBJ2-7, the V gene TRBV25-1; D is perhaps TRBD1 (6 bases). V lost 3 bases to trimming and J lost 2 bases, with 8 bases between them. CDR1 and CDR2 (germline): MGHDK, SYGVNS. This CDR3 comprises 13 residues. Written as DNA, the CDR3 is TGTGCCAGCAGTGAGGGGGCAGCCTACGAGCAGTACTTC. It codes for CASSEGAAYEQYF.

The rearrangement uses TRBV25-1 and TRBJ2-1; the D is unclear. The CDR3 is made up of 11 amino acids. Germline V gives CDR1 MGHDK, CDR2 SYGVNS. The germline V and J ends were trimmed by 0 bases and 10 bases, with 4 bases remaining between them. CDR3 protein: CASSEYVEQFF. CDR3 nucleotides: TGTGCCAGCAGTGAATACGTGGAGCAGTTCTTC.

CDR3 sequence (DNA): TGCGCCAGCAGCTTGGACCCACAGGGGGCAGCAGGGCGGAGGAGGGATACGCAGTATTTT. This gives the protein CASSLDPQGAAGRRRDTQYF. The genes are TRBV5-1 and TRBJ2-3; 9 bases are shared with TRBD1. This CDR3 region has 20 residues. Germline lookup yields CDR1 SGHRS and CDR2 YFSETQ. Unmatched junction bases numbered 20, after V lost 0 bases and J lost 6 bases.

V usage is TRBV4-3 and J usage is TRBJ2-5; 7 nucleotides align to TRBD2. V was pared by 0 bases and J by 9 bases, with 16 bases of the junction left unmatched. This CDR3 is 17 amino acids long. Germline CDR1 is LGHNA and CDR2 is YSLEER. The CDR3 DNA follows: TGCGCCAGCAGCCAAGAGAGATCGAGCGGAGGCCGGGGGGCCCAGTACTTC. Residues: CASSQERSSGGRGAQYF.

The table lists this clone with a count of one. The CDR3, as DNA: TGTGCCAGCAGCCCGAAGGGGGACGTACCCTTATACGAGCAGTACTTC. Translated, it gives CASSPKGDVPLYEQYF. V usage is TRBV9 and J usage is TRBJ2-7, with D possibly TRBD1 on 6 matching bases. CDR3 length equals 16 residues. The germline V and J ends were trimmed by 4 bases and 4 bases, with 21 bases remaining between them. Germline V gene data show CDR1 as SGDLS and CDR2 as YYNGEE.

The genes are TRBV7-2 and TRBJ1-5, with D maybe TRBD1 (5 bases). The CDR3 runs 15 residues. Germline assignment: CDR1 SGHTA and CDR2 FQGNSA. V was cut by 1 base and J by 0 bases, with 7 bases left in between. The CDR3 loop is CASSLEGVSNQPQHF. The CDR3 DNA sequence: TGTGCCAGCAGCTTAGAAGGGGTTAGCAATCAGCCCCAGCATTTT.

The chain has TRBV11-2 and TRBJ1-2; 9 bases are shared with TRBD1. J lost 8 bases, V lost 5 bases, and 6 bases had no gene match. The CDR3 loop spans 13 amino acids. Germline CDR1 reads SGHAT; CDR2 reads FQNNGV. The CDR3 protein is CASSVQGAWGYTF. In DNA form, the CDR3 reads TGTGCCAGCAGCGTACAGGGGGCCTGGGGCTACACCTTC.

This chain connects TRBV10-2 to TRBJ2-7; 7 bases map to TRBD1. Germline-derived CDR1 and CDR2 are WSHSY and SAAADI. The CDR3 loop spans 15 amino acids. With 6 bases clipped from V and 4 bases from J, the junction kept 12 bases outside the gene matches. This chain's CDR3 is CASRRGGTVAYEQYF. The CDR3 DNA follows: TGCGCCAGCAGGAGGGGTGGGACAGTAGCTTACGAGCAGTACTTC.